This T cell receptor (beta chain) originates from a study of T cells in localized non-small cell lung cancer. This clone has only one observation. Using immunoSEQ multiplex PCR, the repertoire was profiled, and TCRdb retains in-frame clones only, with some absent. Altogether 40,000 to 50,000 clones are present, around 83% being singletons, with the ten largest covering 6.5% to 9%. The CDR3 covers 17 residues. Germline V gene lookup returns CDR1 SGDLS and CDR2 YYNGEE. V was pared by 4 bases and J by 6 bases, with 17 bases of the junction left unmatched. The sequence derives from a woman aged 18 to 50 with stage III lung adenocarcinoma. The material sequenced was peripheral blood, taken before any cancer treatment. The rearrangement joins TRBV9 to TRBJ1-2, with 8 bases lining up with TRBD1. For the CDR3, the DNA is TGTGCCAGCAGCCCTCGTGGACAGGGAAGTTTAATTGATGGCTACACCTTC. Residues: CASSPRGQGSLIDGYTF.